This record looks at one T cell receptor beta chain sequence and its context. What it binds is not known. A junction boundary mismatches the germline segment, possibly from a read error. This sample is drawn from a study of Graves' ophthalmopathy and Graves' hyperthyroidism. The study's findings and limits: Blood shared most expanded thyroid clonotypes above 0.001 frequency. With a specificity of 72.22% and a sensitivity of 70.59%, the model predicted ophthalmopathy progression.

Other autoimmune diseases, uncontrolled infections, pregnancy or lactation led to the exclusion of patients. RNA served as the template for amplifying TCR beta CDR3 regions. The first-round RT-PCR employed HTBI primers together with the Qiagen OneStep RT-PCR kit. A multiplex PCR was then performed as the second round. MiXCR, applied by TCRdb to the multiplex PCR reads, yields one record per CDR3 protein. Of 900,000 to 1,200,000 distinct CDR3 sequences detected, less than 45% appear once; the ten largest clones hold 8.5% to 14%. The V gene's germline CDR1 is SGHRS and CDR2 YFSETQ. The CDR3 is 10 residues long.

Specimen: peripheral blood or thyroid tissue (not recorded which). The chain joins TRBV5-1 to TRBJ2-2; 7 positions match TRBD1. This TCR was recovered from an adult man with Graves' hyperthyroidism. The CDR3 DNA reads as TGCGCCAGCAGCTCAGGGGGGCTGTTTTTT. Translated: CASSSGGLFF.